This T cell receptor beta chain was observed in a study of CXCR3-negative and CXCR3-positive naive CD8 T cells. Study results and limitations: The study found that naive CXCR3-negative and CXCR3-positive cells shared TRBV-TRBJ usage, while memory cells differed. CD5 surface expression was similar among naive subsets, and TCR strength was estimated by inference from TRB CDR3 properties. CXCR3 levels fell partly with cryopreservation; most assays relied on fresh PBMCs.

The CDR3 is 13 amino acids. CDR1 is DFQATT, CDR2 SNEGSKA, per germline (reference sequence). As regards this clonotype: The target antigen is unknown.

All TRB cDNA libraries came from 5' RACE performed with UMI labels. TCRdb re-called the 5' RACE reads and shows each CDR3 protein once, DNA omitted. This sample's clone table lists tens of thousands of distinct CDR3 sequences. Investigators sorted each CD8+ T cell subset in triplicate, taking around 330,000 cells each time. The chain uses TRBV20-1 and TRBJ2-1; absent DNA, TCRdb's TRBD1 call cannot be checked. This clonotype was sampled from a human donor in good health. Some clones in this sample may be carry-over from other donors' samples. Input material: memory CD8+ T cells from blood. The chain's CDR3 is CSAPDRAYNEQFF.